A single sample is the source of the 27 T cell receptor beta chains below, sequenced in a study of blood T cell repertoires in COVID-19. Assay used: immunoSEQ multiplex PCR; TCRdb lists only in-frame clones, some missing. The sample lists 55,000 to 70,000 clones, around 84% seen once, with more than 0.9% in the top ten. What was sequenced was peripheral blood. These receptors all stem from a man aged 65 to 85 with acute or convalescent COVID-19.

The CDR3 spells CASSLSTGVFNTEAFF. The DNA of the CDR3 is TGTGCCAGCAGCTTGTCTACAGGGGTGTTTAACACTGAAGCTTTCTTT. The chain has TRBV5-4 and TRBJ1-1, with 7 positions matching TRBD1. Germline-derived CDR1 and CDR2 are SGHNT and YYREEE (reference sequence). V shed 1 base, J shed 2 bases, and the junction held 8 bases outside the gene matches. The CDR3 contains 16 residues.

This chain uses TRBV2 with TRBJ1-5; TRBD1 matches at 10 bases. The V segment lost 6 bases and the J segment 3 bases; nucleotides outside the gene matches: 8. Germline loops: CDR1 SNHLY, CDR2 FYNNEI. The CDR3 has 16 amino acids. CDR3 sequence reads: CASSGGTGVFNQPQHF. In nucleotides, the CDR3 is TGTGCCAGCAGCGGTGGGACAGGGGTATTCAATCAGCCCCAGCATTTT.

This chain links TRBV5-1 with TRBJ2-7, with TRBD1 as a possible D gene (5 bases). The germline CDR1 and CDR2 sequences are SGHRS and YFSETQ. V shed 0 bases and J shed 2 bases, with 9 bases lying between them. The CDR3 is 14 amino acids. CDR3 in DNA: TGCGCCAGCAGCTTGGCCCAGGGTCCCTACGAGCAGTACTTC. Amino acids: CASSLAQGPYEQYF.

This chain joins TRBV7-3 and TRBJ1-1; D gene ambiguous. V was cut by 6 bases and J by 1 base, with 15 bases left in between. There are 15 residues in the CDR3. The V gene's germline CDR1 is SGHTA and CDR2 FQGTGA. The CDR3 spells CASRRGRGRNTEAFF. CDR3 DNA sequence: TGTGCCAGCAGACGTGGAAGAGGGAGGAACACTGAAGCTTTCTTT.

This clone was counted between two and nine times. This chain connects TRBV10-1 to TRBJ1-2, with 8 bases identical to TRBD1. CDR1 and CDR2 from the germline V gene are WNHNN and SYGVQD (reference sequence). CDR3 size: 13 residues. V gave up 5 bases and J gave up 3 bases; unmatched junction bases: 2. The CDR3 loop reads CASSQDRDYGYTF. The CDR3 DNA reads as TGCGCCAGCAGTCAGGACAGGGACTATGGCTACACCTTC.

The table lists this clone with a count of one. The chain employs TRBV7-2 and TRBJ2-1, with TRBD1 matching 7 bases. Germline CDR1 is SGHTA and CDR2 is FQGNSA. Trimming at V came to 5 bases and at J to 8 bases, leaving 12 bases not matched to a gene. The CDR3 totals 15 residues. Here the CDR3 reads CASSQYRGRSDEQFF. Written as DNA, the CDR3 is TGTGCCAGCAGCCAATACAGGGGTCGCTCGGATGAGCAGTTCTTC.

The table lists this clone with a count of one. The V gene is TRBV7-3, the J gene TRBJ2-2, with D perhaps TRBD2 (6 bases). CDR3 length: 16 residues. Germline V CDR1 and CDR2: SGHTA, FQGTGA. Trimming cost V 1 base and J 1 base, with 10 bases left between them. In nucleotides, the CDR3 is TGTGCCAGCAGCTTAAGGCACGGGGGGAACACCGGGGAGCTGTTTTTT. Translating it yields CASSLRHGGNTGELFF. Combining the CDR3 with reference TRBV7-3 and TRBJ2-2 gives the whole variable domain GAGVSQTPSNKVTEKGKYVELRCDPISGHTALYWYRQSLGQGPEFLIYFQGTGAADDSGLPNDRFFAVRPEGSVSTLKIQRTERGDSAVYLCASSLRHGGNTGELFFGEGSRLTVL.

The J gene is TRBJ1-5, the V gene TRBV28; D gene ambiguous. Germline CDR1 and CDR2: MDHEN and SYDVKM. V was cut by 2 bases and J by 6 bases, with 8 bases left in between. The CDR3 has 13 residues. CDR3 coding DNA: TGTGCCAGCAGTTTACGGAGTCCTCAGCCCCAGCATTTT. It yields the protein CASSLRSPQPQHF. Variable domain in full (rest from reference TRBV28 and TRBJ1-5): DVKVTQSSRYLVKRTGEKVFLECVQDMDHENMFWYRQDPGLGLRLIYFSYDVKMKEKGDIPEGYSVSREKKERFSLILESASTNQTSMYLCASSLRSPQPQHFGDGTRLSIL.

The rearrangement links TRBV19 to TRBJ2-3; 8 bases agree with TRBD1. J gave up 3 bases and V 7 bases, and 3 bases lay outside the gene matches. In germline, CDR1 is LNHDA, CDR2 SQIVND (reference sequence). This CDR3 spans 13 amino acids. The CDR3 coding sequence is TGTGCCAGTAAGAGGACAGGGACAGATACGCAGTATTTT. Its translation: CASKRTGTDTQYF.

The rearrangement joins TRBV19 to TRBJ1-1, with 7 positions matching TRBD1. Germline V gene lookup returns CDR1 LNHDA and CDR2 SQIVND (reference sequence). The CDR3 has 13 amino acids. Losses at the gene ends were 7 bases for V and 4 bases for J; bases not matched to a gene: 6. The CDR3 sequence is CASTLTGRTEAFF. DNA of the CDR3: TGTGCCAGTACGTTGACAGGGCGCACTGAAGCTTTCTTT.

V is TRBV11-1 and J is TRBJ2-3; 9 bases agree with TRBD1. The length of the CDR3 is 16 residues. Germline V gene data show CDR1 as SGHAT and CDR2 as FQDESV (reference sequence). The trim removed 5 bases at V and 1 base at J, leaving 7 bases unmatched. CDR3 sequence: CASSNRDRAGTDTQYF. In DNA form, the CDR3 reads TGTGCCAGCAGCAACCGGGACAGGGCGGGCACAGATACGCAGTATTTT.

This chain links TRBV2 with TRBJ1-2; TRBD1 aligns across 10 bases. The germline V gene has CDR1 SNHLY and CDR2 FYNNEI. Unmatched junction bases numbered 13, after V lost 7 bases and J lost 8 bases. CDR3 length: 15 amino acids. The CDR3 reads CASKIGTGDLGGYTF. CDR3 in DNA: TGTGCCAGCAAGATCGGGACAGGGGACCTTGGAGGCTACACCTTC. Complete variable domain (other parts from reference TRBV2 and TRBJ1-2): EPEVTQTPSHQVTQMGQEVILRCVPISNHLYFYWYRQILGQKVEFLVSFYNNEISEKSEIFDDQFSVERPDGSNFTLKIRSTKLEDSAMYFCASKIGTGDLGGYTFGSGTRLTVV.

V usage is TRBV2 and J usage is TRBJ1-1; the D is unclear. The CDR3 covers 13 residues. CDR1 is SNHLY, CDR2 FYNNEI, per germline. Trimming stripped 6 bases from V and 0 bases from J, with 8 bases between. CDR3 region: CASRALMNTEAFF. The CDR3, as DNA: TGTGCCAGCAGGGCCCTCATGAACACTGAAGCTTTCTTT.

V is TRBV5-3 and J is TRBJ1-2, with TRBD1 matching 8 bases. TRBV5-3 is annotated as an ORF whose role is uncertain. The CDR3 consists of 16 residues. V was clipped by 5 bases and J by 7 bases; unmatched bases: 16. CDR3 coding DNA: TGTGCCAGAAGTTCCTTGCGTGGAGCAGGGGGCTGTGGCTACACCTTC. The encoded protein is CARSSLRGAGGCGYTF.

This clone has just a few counts. This chain's CDR3 is CSVLAREYSNEQFF. The CDR3 coding sequence is TGCAGCGTTCTAGCGCGGGAGTACTCCAATGAGCAGTTCTTC. The chain carries TRBV29-1 and TRBJ2-1; 7 bases are shared with TRBD2. Germline assignment: CDR1 SQVTM and CDR2 ANQGSEA. The CDR3 consists of 14 residues. After removal of 5 bases from V and 6 bases from J, the junction contained 10 bases not matched to a gene.

This chain links TRBV3-1 (or the pseudogene TRBV3-2) with TRBJ2-7; D is undetermined. The CDR3 spans 13 residues. From germline, CDR1 is LGHDT and CDR2 YNNKEL (reference sequence). The V and J ends lost 2 bases and 6 bases respectively, with 11 bases between them. CDR3 amino acids: CASSQMRSGEQYF. Written as DNA, the CDR3 is TGTGCCAGCAGCCAAATGAGGTCCGGCGAGCAGTACTTC.

V and J are TRBV5-1 and TRBJ1-1, with 7 bases identical to TRBD1. V lost 5 bases to trimming and J lost 4 bases; unmatched junction nucleotides: 8. From germline, CDR1 is SGHRS and CDR2 YFSETQ. The CDR3 extends over 14 amino acids. CDR3 region: CASRVGGGGTEAFF. The CDR3 coding sequence is TGCGCCAGCAGGGTAGGGGGCGGAGGCACTGAAGCTTTCTTT.

This clone appeared a few times. The CDR3 DNA follows: TGCGCCAGCAGCTTTAGCGGGACCCGGGGAGATACGCAGTATTTT. This gives the protein CASSFSGTRGDTQYF. J is TRBJ2-3 and V is TRBV5-1; 8 bases line up with TRBD2. The junction had 7 bases not matched to a gene; V was cut back by 2 bases and J by 5 bases. This CDR3 has 15 amino acids. Germline CDR1 is SGHRS and CDR2 is YFSETQ.

The CDR3 here is CASSLFRGRTEAFF. The CDR3 nucleotides are TGCGCCAGCAGCCTATTTAGGGGGCGGACTGAAGCTTTCTTT. The rearrangement links TRBV5-1 to TRBJ1-1, with TRBD1 matching 7 bases. The CDR3 is 14 residues long. J lost 5 bases, V lost 4 bases, and 8 bases had no gene match. Germline CDR1 reads SGHRS; CDR2 reads YFSETQ.

CDR3 amino acids: CASSPLGQGVLDQYF. CDR3 DNA sequence: TGTGCCAGCTCACCACTGGGGCAGGGGGTCTTAGACCAGTACTTC. The J gene is TRBJ2-7, the V gene TRBV18; the match to TRBD1 covers 7 bases. The CDR3 runs 15 residues. CDR1 and CDR2 (germline): KGHSH, LQKENI. Trimming took 1 base from V and 10 from J; bases not matched to a gene: 13.

This chain's CDR3 is CASSEPGTLGEQYF. Written as DNA, the CDR3 is TGTGCCAGCAGTGAACCCGGAACCCTAGGAGAGCAGTACTTC. The chain joins TRBV2 to TRBJ2-7, with D unresolved. Germline assignment: CDR1 SNHLY and CDR2 FYNNEI. The CDR3 extends over 14 amino acids. V lost 2 bases, J lost 7 bases, and 15 bases lay in between.

The chain employs TRBV10-3 and TRBJ2-7, with 8 bases matching TRBD2. The CDR3 length is 13 residues. CDR1 and CDR2 from the germline V gene are ENHRY and SYGVKD. The V segment lost 5 bases and the J segment 6 bases; nucleotides outside the gene matches: 6. CDR3 bases: TGTGCCATCAGTCCGGGGGGGACCGGCGAGCAGTACTTC. It encodes CAISPGGTGEQYF.

This chain links TRBV5-4 with TRBJ2-3, with D possibly TRBD2 on 6 matching bases. Trimming shortened V by 4 bases and J by 4 bases, and 19 bases separated the two germline ends. The germline V gene has CDR1 SGHNT and CDR2 YYREEE (reference sequence). The CDR3 runs to 16 residues. Here the CDR3 reads CASSKLADWQSDTQYF. The DNA of the CDR3 is TGTGCCAGCAGCAAATTAGCGGACTGGCAGTCAGATACGCAGTATTTT.

The chain is built from TRBV4-2 and TRBJ2-3, with D maybe TRBD1 (5 bases). The CDR3 consists of 16 residues. Germline assignment: CDR1 LGHNA and CDR2 YNFKEQ. Between the trimmed V and J ends, which lost 0 bases and 4 bases, there was a span of 14 bases. This chain's CDR3 is CASSQEARGWSDTQYF. The CDR3 DNA is TGTGCCAGCAGCCAAGAGGCTAGGGGCTGGTCAGATACGCAGTATTTT.

V usage is TRBV18 and J usage is TRBJ2-2; 11 bases map to TRBD2. The CDR3 sequence is 15 residues long. Per germline, CDR1 KGHSH and CDR2 LQKENI. With V trimmed by 3 bases and J by 3 bases, 0 bases remained unmatched. As DNA, the CDR3 is TGTGCCAGCTCACCGGGACTAGCGGACACCGGGGAGCTGTTTTTT. Translating it yields CASSPGLADTGELFF.

The chain has TRBV5-1 and TRBJ2-3; no clear D. Trimming removed 3 bases from V and 6 bases from J, with 20 bases in between. The germline V gene has CDR1 SGHRS and CDR2 YFSETQ. The CDR3 covers 16 residues. In DNA, the CDR3 is TGCGCCAGCAGCTCGACTTTACTAATCCTTGAGGATACGCAGTATTTT. It translates to CASSSTLLILEDTQYF.

This chain joins TRBV28 and TRBJ1-2; perhaps TRBD1 as D (5 bases). Germline V lookup: CDR1 MDHEN, CDR2 SYDVKM. The CDR3 extends over 13 amino acids. With 3 bases removed from V and 8 bases from J, the gap between germline ends came to 13 bases. For the CDR3, the DNA is TGTGCCAGCAGTTTCGGGCAGGGAAGAGGCTACACCTTC. Translated: CASSFGQGRGYTF.